This TCR beta chain is drawn from a study of blood T cell repertoires in COVID-19 (dated by TCRdb to 2018 to 2021). Some background on the complete study: Collaborator samples came from the United States, Italy and Spain and covered acute and convalescent phases of COVID-19. The material from the prospective study consisted of cDNA or gDNA derived from T cells, B-cell-depleted T cells, or PBMCs. Deeply sampled blood TCRbeta repertoires from subjects exposed to, actively infected with, or recovered from COVID-19 were included in the dataset. The repertoires were released in a freely available public database meant as a resource for research on the immune response to SARS-CoV-2. The samples were drawn from the first 160 participants of the ongoing ImmuneRACE study and from 1,200 or so subjects provided by 6 global collaborators. Sample metadata almost always included a de-identified subject ID, COVID-19 status, age in years and sex. HLA class I and class II types, where available, came from metadata supplied by the sample provider rather than from assay-based typing. On the study overall, not on this receptor specifically: Clinical and demographic metadata were provided uncurated, with the amount varying by source and participant.

One collaborating source in Seattle enrolled patients while the patients were actively infected and followed the patients over time throughout the course of disease. Whole blood was collected in K2EDTA tubes by collaborating institutions according to the institutions' own protocols. For TCRbeta analysis, collaborators shipped samples as frozen whole blood, isolated PBMCs, or DNA extracted from either of those sample types. As regards this clone: This clone's antigen is unknown. Base quality data are lacking; no much larger clone is found one base away.

Here V drops 4 bases and J drops 4 bases, and the junction holds 5 bases not matched to any gene. CDR3 length: 15 amino acids, cysteine to phenylalanine. Just CDR3 DNA is preserved here, 45 bases in frame from base 1. CDR1 and CDR2 were assigned from the germline V gene as SGHVS and FQNEAQ. TCRbeta CDR3 regions were amplified from genomic DNA by means of the immunoSEQ Assay, a bias-controlled multiplex PCR. The published analysis was carried out like this. Nucleated cell counts per sample were estimated from amplification of reference gene primers within the assay. Sequence reads were collapsed and filtered to measure the absolute abundance of every unique TCRbeta CDR3 rearrangement. For each sample, productive Simpson clonality was calculated as the square root of Simpson's diversity index across productive rearrangements. Here the immuneACCESS table is served through TCRdb, limited to in-frame sequences with V and J called. Missing clones are a known gap in these copies; in checked studies unresolved V genes cover under half, and the rest lacks a known reason. D and trimming were read from the DNA, whereas the V and J calls and clone size are those reported in that table. The sample table holds around 160,000 clones, of which approximately 95% were seen once. The top ten constitute roughly 2.1% of the sample.

The sequence was obtained from a woman aged 55-70 years with COVID-19, enrolled during active disease. The specimen sequenced was peripheral blood. This chain is built from TRBV7-8 and TRBJ1-2, and 11 junction bases match TRBD1. The CDR3: CASSSMGTGGYGYTF. The sequenced DNA: TGTGCCAGCAGCTCAATGGGGACAGGGGGCTATGGCTACACCTTC.